This T cell receptor (beta chain) was recorded in a study of blood T cell repertoires in COVID-19. Study in general: Acute and convalescent COVID-19 samples came from the United States, Italy and Spain. PBMCs, B-cell-depleted T cells, or T cells provided the cDNA or gDNA that made up the material.

Clones were read by immunoSEQ multiplex PCR, and TCRdb kept only the in-frame ones, dropping some. The data show tens of thousands of clones, about 88% seen once. Germline CDR1 reads GTSNPN; CDR2 reads SVGIG (reference sequence). V lost 0 bases to trimming and J lost 7 bases, with 27 bases between them. The CDR3 consists of 18 residues. The sequence was collected from a man aged 60-69 years with acute or convalescent COVID-19. Specimen: peripheral blood. This sequence joins TRBV30 and TRBJ1-2; the D is unclear. The CDR3 region is CAWSVRGSVSGSWGGYTF. Here the CDR3 DNA reads TGTGCCTGGAGTGTACGCGGCAGTGTTAGCGGTTCTTGGGGTGGCTACACCTTC.